Listed below are T cell receptor beta chains from one sample, sequenced in a study of OX40 agonist ivuxolimab in advanced cancers. The method was immunoSEQ multiplex PCR; TCRdb's version includes in-frame clones alone and lacks a portion of them. The sample shows tens of thousands of clones, 85% to 95% of them seen only once. The sample was CD4+ or CD8+ T cells sorted from blood, taken in a trial of the OX40 agonist ivuxolimab. All receptors come from an adult with an advanced solid tumor such as melanoma, head and neck, liver or kidney cancer. CDR3s include the opening cysteine and the closing phenylalanine or tryptophan. D genes are given only for firm matches. Size tells how often a clone was seen (once, few, many) or the class of an expanded clone, and some rows leave it out.

CDR3: CASSQDFRGADTQYF; DNA: TGTGCCAGCAGCCAAGACTTCCGGGGGGCAGATACGCAGTATTTT; size: .; D: TRBD2; J: TRBJ2-3; V: TRBV4-2
CDR3: CASSSSRTGISTEAFF; DNA: .; size: .; D: .; J: TRBJ1-1; V: TRBV2
CDR3: CASSAVGFLGDEQYF; DNA: TGTGCCAGCAGCGCGGTAGGGTTCCTAGGGGACGAGCAGTACTTC; size: .; D: .; J: TRBJ2-7; V: TRBV9
CDR3: CASSLDSLREQYF; DNA: TGTGCCAGCAGTTTGGACAGCCTGAGGGAGCAGTACTTC; size: .; D: .; J: TRBJ2-7; V: TRBV27
CDR3: CATRDSLGTGELFF; DNA: TGTGCCACTAGGGACAGCCTAGGAACCGGGGAGCTGTTTTTT; size: .; D: TRBD1; J: TRBJ2-2; V: TRBV19
CDR3: CASSPPGTGLYNEQFF; DNA: TGTGCCAGCAGCCCACCTGGGACAGGGCTTTACAATGAGCAGTTCTTC; size: .; D: TRBD1; J: TRBJ2-1; V: TRBV11-2
CDR3: CASSSGGGNEQFF; DNA: TGTGCCAGCAGCTCGGGGGGCGGCAATGAGCAGTTCTTC; size: .; D: .; J: TRBJ2-1; V: TRBV11-2
CDR3: CASSDRSSYEQYF; DNA: TGCGCCAGCAGTGACCGTTCTTCCTACGAGCAGTACTTC; size: .; D: .; J: TRBJ2-7; V: TRBV10-2
CDR3: CASSQDLGRVREKLFF; DNA: TGCGCCAGCAGCCAAGATCTAGGCAGGGTCAGGGAAAAACTGTTTTTT; size: .; D: .; J: TRBJ1-4; V: TRBV4-1
CDR3: CSVGQVSYNEQFF; DNA: TGCAGCGTAGGACAGGTTAGCTACAATGAGCAGTTCTTC; size: .; D: TRBD1; J: TRBJ2-1; V: TRBV29-1
CDR3: CASRAYNEQFF; DNA: TGTGCCAGCAGGGCCTACAATGAGCAGTTCTTC; size: .; D: .; J: TRBJ2-1; V: TRBV2
CDR3: CSVEDWGDTGELFF; DNA: TGCAGCGTTGAAGATTGGGGGGACACCGGGGAGCTGTTTTTT; size: .; D: .; J: TRBJ2-2; V: TRBV29-1
CDR3: CASGARGQGDNEQFF; DNA: TGTGCTAGTGGTGCCAGGGGACAGGGGGATAATGAGCAGTTCTTC; size: .; D: TRBD1; J: TRBJ2-1; V: TRBV12-5
CDR3: CASSEWIRESEKLFF; DNA: TGTGCCAGCAGTGAATGGATCCGGGAAAGCGAAAAACTGTTTTTT; size: .; D: .; J: TRBJ1-4; V: TRBV2
CDR3: CASSFFSETSGNYNEQFF; DNA: TGTGCCAGCAGCTTCTTCTCCGAGACTAGCGGGAACTACAATGAGCAGTTCTTC; size: .; D: TRBD2; J: TRBJ2-1; V: TRBV5-6
CDR3: CASSPTGLESYNEQFF; DNA: TGCGCCAGCAGCCCCACGGGACTAGAATCCTACAATGAGCAGTTCTTC; size: .; D: TRBD2; J: TRBJ2-1; V: TRBV4-1
CDR3: CASSGSGRSYEQYF; DNA: TGTGCCAGCAGTGGATCGGGACGCTCCTACGAGCAGTACTTC; size: once; D: .; J: TRBJ2-7; V: TRBV25-1
CDR3: CASSLGSGFRLEHEQYF; DNA: TGTGCCAGCAGCTTAGGTTCGGGGTTTAGGCTGGAGCACGAGCAGTACTTC; size: .; D: .; J: TRBJ2-7; V: TRBV7-9
CDR3: CASSLVGGGTYNEQFF; DNA: TGTGCCAGCAGCTTAGTGGGGGGGGGAACCTACAATGAGCAGTTCTTC; size: .; D: TRBD2; J: TRBJ2-1; V: TRBV7-6
CDR3: CAWCPGPGVDEQFF; DNA: TGTGCCTGGTGTCCGGGCCCCGGGGTTGATGAGCAGTTCTTC; size: .; D: .; J: TRBJ2-1; V: TRBV30
CDR3: CASSSHPDTQYF; DNA: TGTGCCAGCAGCTCGCATCCAGATACGCAGTATTTT; size: .; D: .; J: TRBJ2-3; V: TRBV7-2
CDR3: CASRDGTGSPDTEAFF; DNA: TGTGCCAGCAGGGATGGGACAGGGAGCCCGGACACTGAAGCTTTCTTT; size: .; D: TRBD1; J: TRBJ1-1; V: TRBV5-8
CDR3: CASSDSTDLNEKLFF; DNA: TGTGCCAGCAGTGATTCGACAGATTTAAATGAAAAACTGTTTTTT; size: .; D: .; J: TRBJ1-4; V: TRBV2
CDR3: CAIRTGSGNTIYF; DNA: TGTGCCATCCGGACGGGCTCTGGAAACACCATATATTTT; size: .; D: .; J: TRBJ1-3; V: TRBV2
CDR3: CASSQDSRGQLNSPLHF; DNA: TGCGCCAGCAGCCAAGATTCGCGGGGACAACTAAATTCACCCCTCCACTTT; size: .; D: .; J: TRBJ1-6; V: TRBV4-1
CDR3: CASSLEETGYYEQYF; DNA: TGTGCCAGCAGCTTAGAGGAGACAGGATACTACGAGCAGTACTTC; size: .; D: .; J: TRBJ2-7; V: TRBV7-6
CDR3: CASSTRQGKNYGYTF; DNA: TGTGCCAGCAGTACCCGACAGGGGAAGAACTATGGCTACACCTTC; size: .; D: TRBD1; J: TRBJ1-2; V: TRBV27
CDR3: CASSISENTEAFF; DNA: TGTGCCAGTAGTATATCAGAGAACACTGAAGCTTTCTTT; size: few; D: .; J: TRBJ1-1; V: TRBV19
CDR3: CASSSSTYAEKLFF; DNA: TGTGCCAGCAGTTCCTCTACGTACGCTGAAAAACTGTTTTTT; size: .; D: .; J: TRBJ1-4; V: TRBV6-5
CDR3: CASSEGAGDAYEQYF; DNA: TGTGCCAGCAGCGAAGGGGCAGGGGATGCCTACGAGCAGTACTTC; size: .; D: .; J: TRBJ2-7; V: TRBV2
CDR3: CASSFWETGRIGELFF; DNA: TGTGCCAGCAGCTTTTGGGAGACAGGGCGGATCGGGGAGCTGTTTTTT; size: .; D: TRBD1; J: TRBJ2-2; V: TRBV7-6
CDR3: CASSLAGTHYEQYF; DNA: TGCGCCAGCAGCCTAGCGGGGACTCACTACGAGCAGTACTTC; size: .; D: TRBD2; J: TRBJ2-7; V: TRBV5-1
CDR3: CASSQGGGGSYGYTF; DNA: TGCGCCAGCAGCCAAGGTGGTGGAGGTAGCTATGGCTACACCTTC; size: .; D: .; J: TRBJ1-2; V: TRBV4-1
CDR3: CAISEGRGDGTQYF; DNA: TGTGCCATCAGTGAAGGAAGGGGGGACGGGACCCAGTACTTC; size: .; D: .; J: TRBJ2-5; V: TRBV10-3
CDR3: CAWSGGDGYTF; DNA: TGTGCCTGGAGTGGGGGGGATGGCTACACCTTC; size: .; D: .; J: TRBJ1-2; V: TRBV30
CDR3: CASSYGPSDEQYF; DNA: TGTGCCAGCAGTTATGGACCGAGCGACGAGCAGTACTTC; size: .; D: .; J: TRBJ2-7; V: TRBV27
CDR3: CASSLSGADADTGELFF; DNA: TGTGCCAGCAGTTTATCGGGGGCAGACGCAGACACCGGGGAGCTGTTTTTT; size: .; D: .; J: TRBJ2-2; V: TRBV27
CDR3: CASSSRGNEQFF; DNA: TGTGCCAGCAGTTCGAGGGGTAATGAGCAGTTCTTC; size: few; D: .; J: TRBJ2-1; V: TRBV7-6
CDR3: CASSFLYGTTNEKLFF; DNA: TGTGCCAGCAGCTTCCTGTACGGGACAACTAATGAAAAACTGTTTTTT; size: .; D: .; J: TRBJ1-4; V: TRBV5-8
CDR3: CASSDSQGPTDTQYF; DNA: TGTGCCAGCAGTGACTCCCAGGGCCCCACAGATACGCAGTATTTT; size: .; D: .; J: TRBJ2-3; V: TRBV6-4
CDR3: CASSLYGIQETQYF; DNA: TGTGCCAGCAGCCTTTATGGGATCCAAGAGACCCAGTACTTC; size: .; D: .; J: TRBJ2-5; V: TRBV7-6
CDR3: CASSLEGDYGYTF; DNA: TGTGCCAGCAGCTTAGAAGGCGACTATGGCTACACCTTC; size: .; D: .; J: TRBJ1-2; V: TRBV11-2
CDR3: CASSLDLRLSQETQYF; DNA: TGTGCCAGCAGCTTAGACCTCCGGCTCTCCCAAGAGACCCAGTACTTC; size: .; D: .; J: TRBJ2-5; V: TRBV7-8
CDR3: CSVETGGPETQYF; DNA: TGCAGCGTTGAAACGGGGGGGCCGGAGACCCAGTACTTC; size: .; D: TRBD2; J: TRBJ2-5; V: TRBV29-1
CDR3: CASSPGLAGEPYNEQFF; DNA: TGTGCCAGCAGCCCAGGACTAGCGGGGGAACCCTACAATGAGCAGTTCTTC; size: .; D: TRBD2; J: TRBJ2-1; V: TRBV14
CDR3: CASNTPGTAARPQHF; DNA: TGTGCCAGCAACACGCCCGGGACGGCTGCTAGGCCCCAGCATTTT; size: .; D: .; J: TRBJ1-5; V: TRBV6-5
CDR3: CASSHGQGGYEQYF; DNA: TGTGCCAGCAGCCACGGACAGGGCGGGTACGAGCAGTACTTC; size: once; D: TRBD1; J: TRBJ2-7; V: TRBV7-9
CDR3: CSPYAGQGVEQFF; DNA: TGCAGCCCCTACGCGGGACAGGGAGTTGAGCAGTTCTTC; size: .; D: TRBD1; J: TRBJ2-1; V: TRBV29-1
CDR3: CASTKTGGAGEKLFF; DNA: TGTGCCAGCACCAAAACTGGGGGGGCGGGTGAAAAACTGTTTTTT; size: once; D: .; J: TRBJ1-4; V: TRBV7-2
CDR3: CASSPRTGRETGNTIYF; DNA: TGTGCCAGCAGCCCGCGGACAGGGCGAGAGACCGGAAACACCATATATTTT; size: .; D: TRBD1; J: TRBJ1-3; V: TRBV9
CDR3: CASSYSVAGGILEQYF; DNA: TGTGCCAGCAGTTACTCGGTAGCGGGGGGCATCCTAGAGCAGTACTTC; size: .; D: TRBD2; J: TRBJ2-7; V: TRBV6-6
CDR3: CASSISGALNNEQFF; DNA: TGTGCCAGTAGTATCTCGGGGGCCCTTAACAATGAGCAGTTCTTC; size: .; D: .; J: TRBJ2-1; V: TRBV19
CDR3: CASSPVGRGGDETQYF; DNA: TGCGCCAGCAGCCCCGTTGGGAGGGGGGGCGATGAGACCCAGTACTTC; size: .; D: .; J: TRBJ2-5; V: TRBV4-1
CDR3: CASSILDGQGWSTEAFF; DNA: TGTGCCAGTAGTATACTCGACGGACAGGGGTGGAGCACTGAAGCTTTCTTT; size: .; D: TRBD1; J: TRBJ1-1; V: TRBV19
CDR3: CASSSGTGIEQFF; DNA: TGTGCCAGCAGCTCCGGGACCGGAATTGAGCAGTTCTTC; size: .; D: .; J: TRBJ2-1; V: TRBV7-9
CDR3: CASSFTGTADGYTF; DNA: TGTGCCAGCAGCTTCACAGGCACCGCGGATGGCTACACCTTC; size: few; D: .; J: TRBJ1-2; V: TRBV27
CDR3: CASRVTGSNSPLHF; DNA: TGTGCCAGCAGAGTGACAGGGTCCAATTCACCCCTCCACTTT; size: .; D: TRBD1; J: TRBJ1-6; V: TRBV27
CDR3: CPQREQGKGQPQHF; DNA: TGCCCCCAGCGGGAACAGGGTAAGGGCCAGCCCCAGCATTTT; size: .; D: .; J: TRBJ1-5; V: TRBV10-1